The present TCR beta chain was sequenced within a study of identical twins. General study results and limits: Recombination models fit unrelated individuals' TCR alpha sharing but underestimated twins'. In beta out-of-frame sequences, the excess sharing between twins was weaker. Interpretation of the results relied on cross-sectional statistical analysis and not on following the same donors.

The CDR3 extends over 15 amino acids. V lost 0 bases, J lost 5 bases, and 7 bases stayed unmatched. Germline assignment: CDR1 DFQATT and CDR2 SNEGSKA (reference sequence). This clonotype was seen a few times. The antigen is undetermined. With template switching, a universal primer site was added, and the cDNA carried unique molecular identifiers. TCRdb passed the 5' RACE reads through MiXCR, listing each CDR3 protein once. Here the sample spans approximately 680,000 distinct CDR3 sequences, 7% to 7.5% being singletons. This sample was also put to use in a study of yellow fever vaccine responses in identical twins.

The sequence was collected from a young woman in good health. The material sequenced was PBMCs. V gene TRBV20-1 combines with J gene TRBJ2-5, with 9 bases lining up with TRBD1. The CDR3 sequence: CSARDGTGRMETQYF. The DNA of the CDR3 is TGCAGTGCTAGAGATGGGACAGGGAGGATGGAGACCCAGTACTTC.